This is a list of T cell receptor beta chains from one sample in a study of technical replicates of blood from four donors. Repertoires were generated with immunoSEQ multiplex PCR, while TCRdb's copy carries only in-frame clones and drops some. The table includes around 84,000 clones, 95% to 98% detected once. Specimen: T cells isolated from PBMCs. The receptor source for this set is a human donor in good health. The CDR3 runs from the conserved cysteine through the conserved F or W. The order of the fields is J gene, clone size, D gene, V gene, CDR3 protein, CDR3 DNA. D genes are given only for firm matches. Rows may omit the clone size; those that give it use once, few, many or a size class.

TRBJ1-2 . TRBD1 TRBV5-1 CASREAGGTSYGYTF TGCGCCAGCAGGGAAGCAGGGGGTACGTCCTATGGCTACACCTTC
TRBJ1-2 . TRBD1 TRBV6-1 CASRSGTAYGYTF TGTGCCAGCAGGTCCGGGACAGCCTATGGCTACACCTTC
TRBJ2-4 . . TRBV5-1 CASSLVAAGGLSHIQYF TGCGCCAGCAGCCTTGTGGCGGCGGGTGGGCTAAGCCACATTCAGTACTTC
TRBJ1-2 . . TRBV2 CARGTLANYGYTF TGTGCCAGAGGGACATTAGCTAACTATGGCTACACCTTC
TRBJ2-1 . . TRBV9 CASSVGYSSNEQFF TGTGCCAGCAGCGTAGGCTATTCGAGCAATGAGCAGTTCTTC
TRBJ2-3 once . TRBV19 CATSVAQTDTQYF TGTGCCACCTCCGTCGCTCAGACAGATACGCAGTATTTT
TRBJ1-5 . . TRBV11-2 CASSLDEDPGMPQHF TGTGCCAGCAGCTTAGATGAGGACCCCGGGATGCCCCAGCATTTT
TRBJ2-5 . TRBD2 TRBV11-2 CASSLSRLAGKQTQYF TGTGCCAGCAGCTTATCCCGGCTAGCGGGGAAGCAGACCCAGTACTTC
TRBJ2-5 once TRBD2 TRBV2 CASIYGGLAGGRAETQYF TGTGCCAGCATCTATGGGGGACTAGCGGGTGGGAGGGCAGAGACCCAGTACTTC
TRBJ1-1 . TRBD1 TRBV2 CAIFTSGGNTEAFF TGTGCCATCTTTACCTCAGGGGGGAACACTGAAGCTTTCTTT
TRBJ2-7 . TRBD1 TRBV5-1 CASSLGQGIDEQYF TGCGCCAGCAGCTTGGGACAGGGGATTGACGAGCAGTACTTC
TRBJ2-1 . . TRBV10-3 CAISTPGSAPYNEQFF TGTGCCATCAGTACCCCGGGGTCCGCACCCTACAATGAGCAGTTCTTC
TRBJ2-5 . TRBD2 TRBV29-1 CSVEDLGRGGPETQYF TGCAGCGTTGAAGATCTCGGGCGGGGGGGCCCCGAGACCCAGTACTTC
TRBJ2-3 . . TRBV7-6 CASSSAGGDGTDTQYF TGTGCCAGCAGCTCGGCCGGGGGAGACGGAACAGATACGCAGTATTTT
TRBJ2-7 . . TRBV15 CATSRGQTYEQYF TGTGCCACCAGCAGAGGACAGACCTACGAGCAGTACTTC
TRBJ1-3 . . TRBV5-1 CASSLAGQPKGGNTIYF TGCGCCAGCAGCTTGGCCGGACAGCCAAAAGGAGGAAACACCATATATTTT
TRBJ2-2 . . TRBV10-3 CAIAGTTNTGELFF TGTGCCATCGCCGGGACAACAAACACCGGGGAGCTGTTTTTT
TRBJ2-6 . TRBD1 TRBV2 CASSRQGAGGANVLTF TGTGCCAGCAGCCGACAGGGGGCGGGTGGGGCCAACGTCCTGACTTTC
TRBJ2-2 . . TRBV7-3 CASSPTRGTGELFF TGTGCCAGCAGCCCTACAAGGGGCACCGGGGAGCTGTTTTTT
TRBJ2-3 . TRBD1 TRBV6-1 CASSSGTGTTNTQYF TGTGCCAGCAGCTCCGGGACAGGGACAACTAATACGCAGTATTTT
TRBJ2-6 . . TRBV5-6 CASSSKGGAALGANVLTF TGTGCCAGCAGCTCAAAAGGGGGGGCCGCCCTTGGGGCCAACGTCCTGACTTTC
TRBJ2-1 . . TRBV6-5 CASSYLASYNEQFF TGTGCCAGCAGTTACCTGGCTTCCTACAATGAGCAGTTCTTC
TRBJ2-2 . . TRBV4-1 CASSRTRGAGELFF TGCGCCAGCAGCCGAACACGCGGGGCCGGGGAGCTGTTTTTT
TRBJ2-1 . TRBD2 TRBV5-1 CASSLDLRTSGNEQFF TGCGCCAGCAGCTTGGATTTGAGGACTAGCGGCAATGAGCAGTTCTTC
TRBJ1-2 . TRBD1 TRBV7-9 CASSFAGTVYGYTF TGTGCCAGCAGCTTCGCCGGGACAGTCTATGGCTACACCTTC
TRBJ2-3 . TRBD2 TRBV6-4 CASSDSSGGGTDTQYF TGTGCCAGCAGTGACTCTAGCGGGGGGGGAACAGATACGCAGTATTTT
TRBJ2-5 once . TRBV6-5 CASSFARSQETQYF TGTGCCAGCAGTTTTGCGCGGTCCCAAGAGACCCAGTACTTC
TRBJ2-1 . . TRBV7-9 CASSPQSGDSRQFF TGTGCCAGCAGCCCCCAGTCCGGGGATTCGAGGCAGTTCTTC
TRBJ1-5 . . TRBV6-5 CASGESNQPQHF TGTGCCAGCGGGGAGAGCAATCAGCCCCAGCATTTT
TRBJ1-5 . TRBD1 TRBV4-1 CASSPGQGGQPQHF TGCGCCAGCAGCCCCGGACAGGGGGGCCAGCCCCAGCATTTT
TRBJ2-7 . TRBD1 TRBV4-1 CASSQTTGTAYEQYF TGCGCCAGCAGCCAAACTACCGGGACAGCCTACGAGCAGTACTTC
TRBJ2-5 . TRBD2 TRBV7-2 CASSLWASGEETQYF TGTGCCAGCAGCTTATGGGCTAGCGGTGAAGAGACCCAGTACTTC
TRBJ2-7 . . TRBV9 CASSGTSGEQYF TGTGCCAGCAGCGGGACCAGCGGCGAGCAGTACTTC
TRBJ2-1 . TRBD2 TRBV6-1 CASSESTSGGGRKFF TGTGCCAGCAGTGAAAGTACTAGCGGGGGCGGTCGTAAGTTCTTC
TRBJ1-2 . . TRBV19 CASSIPLYYGYTF TGTGCCAGTAGTATCCCTCTCTATTATGGCTACACCTTC
TRBJ1-6 . TRBD1 TRBV2 CASRGERGRKGSPLHF TGTGCCAGCAGGGGGGAAAGGGGGCGAAAAGGTTCACCCCTCCACTTT
TRBJ2-1 . . TRBV9 CASSVGAYNEQFF TGTGCCAGCAGCGTAGGTGCGTACAATGAGCAGTTCTTC
TRBJ1-1 . TRBD1 TRBV10-1 CASSEDRGATEAFF TGCGCCAGCAGTGAAGACAGGGGGGCCACTGAAGCTTTCTTT
TRBJ1-1 . . TRBV29-1 CSVGVEGRANTEAFF TGCAGCGTTGGGGTGGAGGGGCGAGCGAACACTGAAGCTTTCTTT
TRBJ1-1 . . TRBV6-4 CASSPEQGLNTEAFF TGTGCCAGCAGCCCGGAGCAGGGCTTAAACACTGAAGCTTTCTTT
TRBJ2-7 . TRBD2 TRBV6-5 CASSYKRGAYEQYF TGTGCCAGCAGTTACAAGCGGGGCGCCTACGAGCAGTACTTC
TRBJ2-7 . TRBD1 TRBV5-1 CASSPQGASYEQYF TGCGCCAGCAGCCCCCAGGGGGCTTCGTACGAGCAGTACTTC